These 19 T cell receptor beta chains were sequenced from one sample in a study of blood T cells in healthy people across ages. Through a sample-barcoded 5' primer and a J-beta primer mix, a second PCR was run for roughly 6 to 11 cycles. TCRdb re-derived calls from the 5' RACE reads in MiXCR, one entry per CDR3 protein. The top ten clones hold roughly 7.7% of a sample with 1.2 million to 1.5 million distinct CDR3 sequences, approximately 38% of them seen once. Sequencing was performed on blood. The receptors shown here come from a woman under 30 in good health.

Concerning this clonotype itself: A junction end diverges from the germline sequence, so it may reflect a read error. The genes are TRBV27 and TRBJ2-7, with 9 bases identical to TRBD1. The CDR3 runs to 15 residues. From germline, CDR1 is MNHEY and CDR2 SMNVEV (reference sequence). CDR3 coding DNA: TGTACCAGCAGTTTTTCCGGGACAGGGCTCCACGAGCAGTACTTC. It codes for CTSSFSGTGLHEQYF.

Comment on this clonotype: At one end the junction does not follow the germline gene, possibly because of a read error. The chain uses TRBV20-1 and TRBJ2-1; 9 bases match TRBD1. Germline V gene lookup returns CDR1 DFQATT and CDR2 SNEGSKA (reference sequence). CDR3 length equals 15 residues. The CDR3: CSARVGTGNYNEQFF. The CDR3 bases are TGCAGTGCTAGAGTAGGGACAGGGAACTACAACGAGCAGTTCTTC.

In its sample, this clonotype was seen a few times. This sequence joins TRBV20-1 and TRBJ1-4; D may be TRBD1 (5 bases). Looked up from germline, CDR1 is DFQATT and CDR2 is SNEGSKA (reference sequence). The CDR3 extends over 14 amino acids. V lost 6 bases to trimming and J lost 6 bases, with 17 bases between them. The CDR3 is CSAPRRGRDEKLFF. CDR3 bases: TGCAGTGCCCCACGGAGGGGTAGGGATGAAAAACTGTTTTTT.

This clonotype came up a few times. The J gene is TRBJ2-1, the V gene TRBV5-1; D could derive from TRBD1 or TRBD2 (5 bases each). Trimming cost V 4 bases and J 6 bases, with 11 bases left between them. The CDR3 covers 13 residues. The germline CDR1 and CDR2 sequences are SGHRS and YFSETQ. CDR3 region: CASSGDHTNEQFF. The CDR3 DNA is TGCGCCAGCAGCGGGGACCACACCAATGAGCAGTTCTTC.

About this clonotype itself: A much larger clonotype is one base distant, so this may be a read error. This sequence joins TRBV25-1 and TRBJ2-1, with a weak D call TRBD1 (6 bases). V lost 4 bases to trimming and J lost 8 bases, with 9 bases between them. CDR1 is MGHDK and CDR2 is SYGVNS in the germline V gene. This CDR3 has 12 residues. This chain's CDR3 is CASSVDSYEQFF. CDR3 DNA: TGTGCCAGCAGTGTGGACAGCTATGAGCAGTTCTTC.

This sequence joins TRBV6-6 and TRBJ1-1; a weak D match, TRBD1 (5 bases). V was shortened by 2 bases and J by 3 bases, with 7 bases between the two germline ends. This CDR3 contains 13 residues. In germline, CDR1 is MNHNY, CDR2 SVGAGI (reference sequence). CDR3 nucleotide sequence: TGTGCCAGCAGTTACCCGACAGACACTGAAGCTTTCTTT. Translated, it gives CASSYPTDTEAFF.

There are a few counts of this clonotype. The rearrangement links TRBV20-1 to TRBJ2-7, with a possible D match to TRBD2 (7 bases). The germline V gene encodes CDR1 DFQATT and CDR2 SNEGSKA (reference sequence). Trimming cost V 5 bases and J 1 base, with 21 bases left between them. This CDR3 spans 16 amino acids. CDR3: CSAPFVGRGLSYEQYF. The CDR3, as DNA: TGCAGTGCTCCCTTCGTAGGGCGGGGGCTTTCCTACGAGCAGTACTTC.

The chain uses TRBV20-1 and TRBJ2-3, with 12 bases matching TRBD2. J gave up 2 bases and V 4 bases, and 4 bases lay outside the gene matches. CDR1 is DFQATT and CDR2 is SNEGSKA in the germline V gene (reference sequence). The CDR3 spans 15 residues. The CDR3 DNA follows: TGCAGTGCTACCCGACTAGCGGGGGCCACAGATACGCAGTATTTT. Amino acid sequence: CSATRLAGATDTQYF.

The CDR3: CASSERQGIQETQYF. The DNA for the CDR3 is TGCGCCAGCAGTGAGAGACAGGGAATCCAAGAGACCCAGTACTTC. The genes are TRBV10-1 and TRBJ2-5; 7 bases are shared with TRBD1. Per the germline V gene, CDR1 is WNHNN and CDR2 is SYGVQD (reference sequence). CDR3 length: 15 residues. J was trimmed by 1 base and V by 2 bases; bases with no gene match: 4.

The chain is built from TRBV11-3 and TRBJ2-5, with TRBD2 identical over 11 bases. Germline CDR1 SGHNT, CDR2 YENEEA. After removal of 4 bases from V and 11 bases from J, the junction contained 15 bases not matched to a gene. The CDR3 runs 16 residues. The CDR3 loop is CASSSPGSGRDNEQYF. The CDR3 region has the DNA TGTGCCAGCAGCTCCCCCGGTAGCGGGAGGGACAATGAGCAGTACTTC.

The chain has TRBV6-6 and TRBJ1-6, with 8 bases matching TRBD1. Germline lookup yields CDR1 MNHNY and CDR2 SVGAGI (reference sequence). V gave up 2 bases and J gave up 12 bases; unmatched junction bases: 6. The CDR3 runs to 14 residues. CDR3 DNA: TGTGCCAGCAGTTACCCACAGGGGGGGAGACCCCTCCACTTT. Its protein is CASSYPQGGRPLHF.

For this clonotype: This may stem from a read error, because a much larger clone lies one nucleotide away. The chain couples TRBV6-5 to TRBJ2-1; 8 bases line up with TRBD1. V was pared by 2 bases and J by 10 bases, with 10 bases of the junction left unmatched. In germline, CDR1 is MNHEY, CDR2 SVGAGI. This CDR3 has 15 residues. The CDR3 DNA is TGTGCCAGCAGTTACCGGACAGGGAAACCCTACGAGCAGTTCTTC. Protein sequence: CASSYRTGKPYEQFF.

The genes are TRBV29-1 and TRBJ2-5; TRBD1 agrees at 7 bases. CDR3 size: 13 residues. CDR1 and CDR2 (germline): SQVTM, ANQGSEA. V shed 7 bases, J shed 0 bases, and the junction held 5 bases outside the gene matches. In DNA form, the CDR3 reads TGCAGCGGCGAACAGGGGCACCAAGAGACCCAGTACTTC. It translates to CSGEQGHQETQYF.

As to this clonotype: At one boundary the junction diverges from the germline segment, which might be a read error. V usage is TRBV30 and J usage is TRBJ2-2, with TRBD2 identical over 8 bases. Germline CDR1 is GTSNPN and CDR2 is SVGIG (reference sequence). This CDR3 comprises 13 residues. This chain's CDR3 is CAWSGTSGGELFF. The CDR3 region has the DNA TGTGCCTGGTCCGGGACTAGTGGCGGGGAGTTGTTTTTT.

The rearrangement links TRBV2 to TRBJ2-3; unclear D gene. The germline V gene has CDR1 SNHLY and CDR2 FYNNEI. V was cut by 1 base and J by 7 bases, with 6 bases left in between. This CDR3 contains 12 residues. The DNA for the CDR3 is TGTGCCAGCAGTGAAGTAGCAAATACGCAGTATTTT. It codes for CASSEVANTQYF.

There are a few counts of this clonotype. The genes are TRBV15 and TRBJ2-7; 8 positions agree with TRBD2. The CDR3 extends over 15 amino acids. After removal of 4 bases from V and 2 bases from J, the junction contained 7 bases not matched to a gene. Germline V gene lookup returns CDR1 LNHNV and CDR2 YYDKDF (reference sequence). The CDR3 loop is CATSISGEATYEQYF. The CDR3 bases are TGTGCCACCAGCATTAGCGGGGAAGCTACCTACGAGCAGTACTTC.

V is TRBV6-2 or TRBV6-3 and J is TRBJ2-6; D is unresolved. From germline, CDR1 is MNHEY and CDR2 SVGEGT. V was shortened by 0 bases and J by 4 bases, with 7 bases between the two germline ends. The CDR3 is 15 residues long. The CDR3 sequence is CASSYSLQGANVLTF. CDR3 in DNA: TGTGCCAGCAGTTACTCGCTCCAGGGGGCCAACGTCCTGACTTTC.

This chain uses TRBV11-3 with TRBJ2-7; D gene ambiguous. From germline, CDR1 is SGHNT and CDR2 YENEEA. The CDR3 is made up of 15 amino acids. V was pared by 5 bases and J by 0 bases, with 14 bases between. CDR3 amino acids: CASSDTGPSSYEQYF. DNA of the CDR3: TGTGCCAGCAGCGATACGGGCCCGAGCTCCTACGAGCAGTACTTC.

This rearrangement joins TRBV11-2 to TRBJ2-1, with a tentative D call TRBD2 (6 bases). V lost 3 bases and J 9 bases, leaving 21 bases between the germline ends. There are 16 residues in the CDR3. Germline V gives CDR1 SGHAT, CDR2 FQNNGV. The CDR3 protein is CASSLVSLGGNSEQFF. The DNA for the CDR3 is TGTGCCAGCAGCTTGGTATCTCTCGGGGGAAACTCTGAGCAGTTCTTC.